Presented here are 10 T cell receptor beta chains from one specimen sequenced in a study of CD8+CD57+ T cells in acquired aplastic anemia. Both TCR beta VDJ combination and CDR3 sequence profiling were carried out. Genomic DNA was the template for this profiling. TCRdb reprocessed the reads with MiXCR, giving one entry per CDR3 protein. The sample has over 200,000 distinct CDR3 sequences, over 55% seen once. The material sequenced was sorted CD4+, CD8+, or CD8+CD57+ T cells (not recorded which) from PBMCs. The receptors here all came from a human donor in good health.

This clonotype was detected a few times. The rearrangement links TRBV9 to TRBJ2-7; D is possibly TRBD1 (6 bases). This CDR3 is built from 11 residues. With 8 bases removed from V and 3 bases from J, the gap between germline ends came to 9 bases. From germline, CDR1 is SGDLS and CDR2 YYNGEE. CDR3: CARQGGYEQYF. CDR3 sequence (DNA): TGTGCCAGACAGGGCGGCTACGAGCAGTACTTC. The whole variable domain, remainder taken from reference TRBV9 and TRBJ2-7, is DSGVTQTPKHLITATGQRVTLRCSPRSGDLSVYWYQQSLDQGLQFLIQYYNGEERAKGNILERFSAQQFPDLHSELNLSSLELGDSALYFCARQGGYEQYFGPGTRLTVT.

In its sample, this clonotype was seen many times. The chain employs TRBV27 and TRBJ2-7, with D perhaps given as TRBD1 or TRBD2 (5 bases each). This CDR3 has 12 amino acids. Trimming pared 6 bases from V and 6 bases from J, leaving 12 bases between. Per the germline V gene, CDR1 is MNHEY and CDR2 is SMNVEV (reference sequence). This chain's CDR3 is CASSPPGAEQYF. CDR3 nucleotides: TGTGCCAGCAGCCCCCCCGGGGCCGAGCAGTACTTC.

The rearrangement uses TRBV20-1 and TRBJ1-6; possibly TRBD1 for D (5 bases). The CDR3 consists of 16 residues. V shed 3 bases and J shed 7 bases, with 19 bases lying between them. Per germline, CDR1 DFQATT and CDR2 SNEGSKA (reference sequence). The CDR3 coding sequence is TGCAGTGCTAGCGAACTTTTTGTAAGGGGAAATTCACCCCTCCACTTT. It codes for CSASELFVRGNSPLHF.

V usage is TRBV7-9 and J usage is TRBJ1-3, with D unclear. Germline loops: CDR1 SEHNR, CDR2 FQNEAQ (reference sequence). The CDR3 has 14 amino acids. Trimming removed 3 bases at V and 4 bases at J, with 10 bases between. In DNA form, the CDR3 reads TGTGCCAGCAGCTTCGGCAGAGGGGGAAACACCATATATTTT. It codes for CASSFGRGGNTIYF.

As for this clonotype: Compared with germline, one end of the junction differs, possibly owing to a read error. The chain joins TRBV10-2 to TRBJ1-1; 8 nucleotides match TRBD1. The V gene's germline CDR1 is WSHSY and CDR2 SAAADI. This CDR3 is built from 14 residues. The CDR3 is CATREQGEVTGAFF. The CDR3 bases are TGCGCCACCAGGGAACAGGGGGAGGTCACTGGAGCTTTCTTT.

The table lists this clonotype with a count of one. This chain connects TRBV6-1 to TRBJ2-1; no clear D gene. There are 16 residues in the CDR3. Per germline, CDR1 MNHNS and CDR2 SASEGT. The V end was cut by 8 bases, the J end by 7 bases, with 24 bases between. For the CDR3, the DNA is TGTGCCAGCTCTGAAGGAAACACCGTTTCCCTAAATGAGCAGTTCTTC. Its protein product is CASSEGNTVSLNEQFF.

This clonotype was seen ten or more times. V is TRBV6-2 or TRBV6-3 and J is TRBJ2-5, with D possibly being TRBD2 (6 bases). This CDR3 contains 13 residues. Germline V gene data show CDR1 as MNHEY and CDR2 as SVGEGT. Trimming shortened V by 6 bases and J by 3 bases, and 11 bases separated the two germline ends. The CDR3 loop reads CASSPGEKETQYF. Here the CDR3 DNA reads TGTGCCAGCAGCCCGGGGGAAAAAGAGACCCAGTACTTC.

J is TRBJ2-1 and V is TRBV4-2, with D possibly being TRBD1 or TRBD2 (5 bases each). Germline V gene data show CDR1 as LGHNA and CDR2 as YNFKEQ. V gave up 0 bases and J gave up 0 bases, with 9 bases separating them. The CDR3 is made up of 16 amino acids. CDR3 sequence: CASSQDAGSSYNEQFF. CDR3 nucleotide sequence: TGTGCCAGCAGCCAAGATGCAGGGAGCTCCTACAATGAGCAGTTCTTC.

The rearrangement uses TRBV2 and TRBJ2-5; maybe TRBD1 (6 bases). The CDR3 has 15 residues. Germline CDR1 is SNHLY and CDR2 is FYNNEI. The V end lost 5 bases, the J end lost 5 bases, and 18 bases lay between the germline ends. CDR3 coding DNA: TGTGCCAGCAGTAGTCAGCAGGGGCGCGGGGAGACCCAGTACTTC. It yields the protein CASSSQQGRGETQYF.

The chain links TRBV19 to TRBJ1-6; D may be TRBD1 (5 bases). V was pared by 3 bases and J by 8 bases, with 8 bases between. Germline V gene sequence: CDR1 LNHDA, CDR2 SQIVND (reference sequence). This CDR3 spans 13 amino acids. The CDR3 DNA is TGTGCCAGTAGTATCCGGGACGATTCACCCCTCCACTTT. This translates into CASSIRDDSPLHF.